The rows below give T cell receptor beta chains drawn from one sample of a study of cytomegalovirus exposure and HLA in healthy donors. TCRdb's table, derived via immunoSEQ multiplex PCR, lists solely in-frame clones and lacks some. The sample contains fewer than 250,000 clones, less than 85% of which appear only once. The sample was PBMCs. These receptors all come from a girl between 2 and 10 years old in good health and CMV-seronegative. CDR3s leave out the opening cysteine and the closing phenylalanine or tryptophan. Clone size, where shown, is once, few, many, or a class for clones that have expanded.

clone size: NA; V gene: TRBV25-1; J gene: TRBJ2-7; CDR3 protein: ASMETGSGEQY
clone size: NA; V gene: TRBV7-9; J gene: TRBJ2-3; CDR3 protein: ASSLALWQGLDTQY
clone size: NA; V gene: TRBV5-1; J gene: TRBJ2-5; CDR3 protein: ASSRPGLAEETQY
clone size: once; V gene: TRBV21-1; J gene: TRBJ1-5; CDR3 protein: ASSKGTAGAREDQPQH
clone size: NA; V gene: TRBV5-6; J gene: TRBJ1-2; CDR3 protein: ASNLMDRAGGYT
clone size: NA; V gene: TRBV5-1; J gene: TRBJ2-5; CDR3 protein: ASSLAGGRETQY
clone size: few; V gene: TRBV2; J gene: TRBJ2-7; CDR3 protein: ASSEGTMTWEQY
clone size: NA; V gene: TRBV30; J gene: TRBJ1-4; CDR3 protein: AWMSFEKLF
clone size: NA; V gene: TRBV2; J gene: TRBJ1-1; CDR3 protein: ASNPLRRGPEAF
clone size: NA; V gene: TRBV5-1; J gene: TRBJ2-6; CDR3 protein: ASSLVARSSGANVLT
clone size: NA; V gene: TRBV5-1; J gene: TRBJ2-5; CDR3 protein: ASSLARQQETQY
clone size: NA; V gene: TRBV5-1; J gene: TRBJ2-7; CDR3 protein: ASSEGTLSGTYEQY
clone size: NA; V gene: TRBV27; J gene: TRBJ2-3; CDR3 protein: ASTYGYGSTDTQY
clone size: NA; V gene: TRBV27; J gene: TRBJ1-1; CDR3 protein: ASSFNGNTEAF
clone size: NA; V gene: TRBV5-1; J gene: TRBJ1-1; CDR3 protein: ASSLDSSNTEAF
clone size: few; V gene: TRBV6-4; J gene: TRBJ1-2; CDR3 protein: ASSDSLSYGYT
clone size: once; V gene: TRBV2; J gene: TRBJ2-3; CDR3 protein: ASKALPGGGSDTQY
clone size: NA; V gene: TRBV5-4; J gene: TRBJ2-7; CDR3 protein: ASSSAGTGGYEQY
clone size: NA; V gene: TRBV27; J gene: TRBJ1-2; CDR3 protein: ASSSGQNYGYT
clone size: once; V gene: TRBV5-1; J gene: TRBJ2-1; CDR3 protein: ASSSRPISGTSGADNEQF
clone size: NA; V gene: TRBV7-8; J gene: TRBJ2-1; CDR3 protein: ASTLIRGRHNEQF
clone size: NA; V gene: TRBV4-2; J gene: TRBJ2-5; CDR3 protein: ASSQGGASGGAETQY
clone size: NA; V gene: TRBV27; J gene: TRBJ2-2; CDR3 protein: ASMIEAGSGELF
clone size: NA; V gene: TRBV10-3; J gene: TRBJ2-1; CDR3 protein: AISESRESYNEQF
clone size: NA; V gene: TRBV4-1; J gene: TRBJ1-2; CDR3 protein: ASRGRDRAGYT
clone size: NA; V gene: TRBV5-6; J gene: TRBJ2-7; CDR3 protein: ASSRTNSDRNPYEQY
clone size: few; V gene: TRBV4-1; J gene: TRBJ1-1; CDR3 protein: ASSQGPDRNTEAF
clone size: NA; V gene: TRBV7-2; J gene: TRBJ1-1; CDR3 protein: ASSLYRDTEAF
clone size: NA; V gene: TRBV30; J gene: TRBJ1-3; CDR3 protein: AWTGVSGNTIY
clone size: NA; V gene: TRBV5-6; J gene: TRBJ2-2; CDR3 protein: ASSLVTSGPNTGELF
clone size: NA; V gene: TRBV10-2; J gene: TRBJ2-5; CDR3 protein: ASSVTSARETQY
clone size: NA; V gene: TRBV2; J gene: TRBJ1-3; CDR3 protein: ASSEVIGTSAGNTIY
clone size: NA; V gene: TRBV6-5; J gene: TRBJ2-1; CDR3 protein: ASSYGLMQF
clone size: NA; V gene: TRBV6-1; J gene: TRBJ2-7; CDR3 protein: AIGGTSISYEQY
clone size: NA; V gene: TRBV25-1; J gene: NA; CDR3 protein: ASNNRGEQY
clone size: NA; V gene: TRBV7-9; J gene: TRBJ1-3; CDR3 protein: ASSPGEQAFHGNTIY